The 8 T cell receptor beta chains below all came from one sample that was sequenced in a study of long-term antiretroviral therapy in people with HIV. The immunoSEQ assay was v3.0, run at survey level. Clones were read by immunoSEQ multiplex PCR, and TCRdb kept only the in-frame ones, dropping some. Found here are around 38,000 clones, about 95% of them singletons; the top ten hold around 2%. The sample here was unsorted PBMCs, taken around 9.2 years after starting antiretroviral therapy. These receptors all stem from a man aged 30-40 years with HIV.

V usage is TRBV27 and J usage is TRBJ2-7, with unresolved D. This CDR3 contains 12 residues. The germline gives CDR1 MNHEY, CDR2 SMNVEV (reference sequence). V was cut by 2 bases and J by 5 bases, with 7 bases left in between. CDR3 sequence: CASSLAGNEQYF. CDR3 coding DNA: TGTGCCAGCAGTTTAGCCGGAAACGAGCAGTACTTC.

The chain uses TRBV7-9 and TRBJ2-1; 7 nucleotides agree with TRBD2. From germline, CDR1 is SEHNR and CDR2 FQNEAQ (reference sequence). This CDR3 region has 15 residues. V gave up 5 bases and J gave up 9 bases; unmatched junction bases: 13. The CDR3 DNA sequence: TGTGCCAGCAGCACCCGGGGGGAGGCTACAAGTGAGCAGTTCTTC. Encoded protein: CASSTRGEATSEQFF.

The V and J genes are TRBV5-8 and TRBJ2-3; 14 bases match TRBD2. With V trimmed by 4 bases and J by 0 bases, 7 bases remained unmatched. The CDR3 loop spans 18 amino acids. The germline V gene encodes CDR1 SGHTS and CDR2 YDEGEE. This CDR3 is CASSRKGLAGASTDTQYF. The CDR3 DNA reads as TGTGCCAGCAGCCGAAAGGGACTAGCGGGGGCTAGCACAGATACGCAGTATTTT.

The chain recombines TRBV6-1 with TRBJ1-5; D is unresolved. V gave up 2 bases and J gave up 7 bases, with 12 bases separating them. The CDR3 has 14 amino acids. Germline assignment: CDR1 MNHNS and CDR2 SASEGT. The CDR3 DNA is TGTGCCAGCAGTGAATTGATATATGGCCAGCCCCAGCATTTT. It translates to CASSELIYGQPQHF.

V and J are TRBV2 and TRBJ1-1; D is ambiguous. V lost 6 bases and J lost 3, with 17 bases in between. This CDR3 region has 15 residues. Germline V gives CDR1 SNHLY, CDR2 FYNNEI. CDR3 protein: CASREPYYTDTEAFF. CDR3 sequence (DNA): TGTGCCAGCAGGGAACCATACTACACTGACACTGAAGCTTTCTTT.

V and J are TRBV6-4 and TRBJ1-1; D remains ambiguous. CDR3 length: 12 amino acids. CDR1 MRHNA and CDR2 SNTAGT come from the germline V gene. The V gene lost 2 bases and the J gene lost 7 bases, with 8 bases spanning the gap. CDR3 sequence (DNA): TGTGCCAGCAGTGACAATGGGGTTGAAGCTTTCTTT. The encoded protein is CASSDNGVEAFF.

This chain links TRBV2 with TRBJ2-6; 9 bases match TRBD1. This CDR3 spans 18 amino acids. With V trimmed by 4 bases and J by 3 bases, 10 bases remained unmatched. Germline loops: CDR1 SNHLY, CDR2 FYNNEI. This CDR3 reads CASSVRSGTGIGANVLTF. Written as DNA, the CDR3 is TGTGCCAGCAGTGTTCGTTCCGGGACAGGGATTGGGGCCAACGTCCTGACTTTC.

The V call is TRBV28, the J call TRBJ2-2, with D unresolved. The CDR3 spans 12 residues. Germline V CDR1 and CDR2: MDHEN, SYDVKM. V lost 6 bases and J 7 bases, leaving 9 bases between the germline ends. In DNA form, the CDR3 reads TGTGCCAGCAGCAAGGAATACGGGGAGCTGTTTTTT. Protein product: CASSKEYGELFF.